One and the same sample provided the 31 T cell receptor beta chains below, sequenced in a study of cytomegalovirus exposure and HLA in healthy donors (dated by TCRdb to 2016 to 2017). Library preparation used the immunoSEQ multiplex PCR assay. The table was pulled from immuneACCESS by TCRdb, which kept in-frame rearrangements only. Such tables lose some clones; where checked, under half of the loss comes from unresolved V genes, and the rest has no known cause. This sample lists some 130,000 clones; roughly nine tenths were detected once. Of the sample, less than 3.5% falls within the top ten clones. Sequencing was performed on PBMCs. These TCRs come from a man aged 18 to 29 in good health and CMV-seronegative.

The chain has TRBV6-5 and TRBJ1-3; D is unresolved. The V and J ends lost 8 bases and 4 bases respectively, with 9 bases between them. Germline V gene sequence: CDR1 MNHEY, CDR2 SVGAGI. This CDR3 has 12 amino acids. CDR3 in DNA: TGTGCCAGCTCAAACCAGGGAAACACCATATATTTT. Its translation is CASSNQGNTIYF.

V is TRBV28 and J is TRBJ2-5, with D uncertain. The CDR3 is 14 residues long. The V end lost 5 bases, the J end lost 5 bases, and 15 bases lay between the germline ends. Germline V gives CDR1 MDHEN, CDR2 SYDVKM. For the CDR3, the DNA is TGTGCCAGCAGTGGGCGACCAGTAGTGGAGACCCAGTACTTC. This codes for CASSGRPVVETQYF.

This sequence joins TRBV7-9 and TRBJ1-5; possibly TRBD1 for D (6 bases). CDR3 length: 16 residues. Germline V gene sequence: CDR1 SEHNR, CDR2 FQNEAQ (reference sequence). V lost 1 base and J 6 bases, leaving 16 bases between the germline ends. The CDR3 is CASSLGDTSWGQPQHF. CDR3 nucleotides: TGTGCCAGCAGCTTAGGGGACACCTCATGGGGTCAGCCCCAGCATTTT.

V is TRBV19 and J is TRBJ2-7; TRBD2 agrees at 13 bases. The CDR3 spans 15 residues. The V gene end was trimmed by 4 bases and the J gene end by 2 bases; junction bases not matched to a gene: 2. Germline V CDR1 and CDR2: LNHDA, SQIVND (reference sequence). The CDR3 sequence: CASSTGTSGTYEQYF. CDR3 DNA: TGTGCCAGTAGTACCGGGACTAGCGGGACCTACGAGCAGTACTTC.

The chain carries TRBV7-9 and TRBJ1-2, with unresolved D. Germline-derived CDR1 and CDR2 are SEHNR and FQNEAQ (reference sequence). The CDR3 is 14 amino acids. V was shortened by 2 bases and J by 3 bases, with 10 bases between the two germline ends. DNA of the CDR3: TGTGCCAGCAGCTTATTTTTCAGCGACTATGGCTACACCTTC. Its translation: CASSLFFSDYGYTF.

The J gene is TRBJ2-3, the V gene TRBV6-1, with D perhaps matching TRBD2 (6 bases). V gave up 3 bases and J gave up 4 bases, with 11 bases separating them. In germline, CDR1 is MNHNS, CDR2 SASEGT. The CDR3 sequence is 14 residues long. CDR3 region: CASSDGGVSDTQYF. For the CDR3, the DNA is TGTGCCAGCAGTGATGGAGGGGTCTCAGATACGCAGTATTTT.

The chain has TRBV6-6 and TRBJ2-5, with a weak D call TRBD1 (5 bases). The CDR3 sequence is 12 residues long. The V end was cut by 5 bases, the J end by 2 bases, with 6 bases between. Germline V lookup: CDR1 MNHNY, CDR2 SVGAGI (reference sequence). CDR3 DNA: TGTGCCAGCAGTCAGGGTCAAGAGACCCAGTACTTC. Translation gives CASSQGQETQYF.

The chain employs TRBV15 and TRBJ1-1; D is uncertain. The germline CDR1 and CDR2 sequences are LNHNV and YYDKDF (reference sequence). With 1 base removed from V and 6 bases from J, the gap between germline ends came to 6 bases. This CDR3 is built from 12 residues. In DNA form, the CDR3 reads TGTGCCACCAGCAGAGCCGGTGCTGAAGCTTTCTTT. As protein: CATSRAGAEAFF. Drawing the rest from reference TRBV15 and TRBJ1-1, the complete variable domain is DAMVIQNPRYQVTQFGKPVTLSCSQTLNHNVMYWYQQKSSQAPKLLFHYYDKDFNNEADTPDNFQSRRPNTSFCFLDIRSPGLGDTAMYLCATSRAGAEAFFGQGTRLTVV.

In its sample, this clone was seen a few times. The rearrangement joins TRBV4-3 to TRBJ2-7, with D maybe TRBD2 (5 bases). The length of the CDR3 is 16 residues. Trimming left V 0 bases short and J 6 bases short, with 18 bases between. CDR1 and CDR2 (germline): LGHNA, YSLEER. Here the CDR3 DNA reads TGCGCCAGCAGCCAAGATGTGTGGGAGCGCTCGGGCGAGCAGTACTTC. Protein: CASSQDVWERSGEQYF.

The CDR3, as DNA: TGTGCCAGCAGTACCCAGGGACAGGGGAACACTGAAGCTTTCTTT. This encodes CASSTQGQGNTEAFF. The rearrangement uses TRBV28 and TRBJ1-1, with 9 bases identical to TRBD1. V shed 5 bases and J 1 base; nucleotides not matched to a gene: 5. Germline CDR1 reads MDHEN; CDR2 reads SYDVKM. The CDR3 loop spans 15 amino acids.

The chain combines TRBV5-4 with TRBJ2-3; D remains unclear. Germline assignment: CDR1 SGHNT and CDR2 YYREEE (reference sequence). There are 16 residues in the CDR3. Trimming shortened V by 4 bases and J by 2 bases, and 17 bases separated the two germline ends. This CDR3 reads CASSLQIFETTDTQYF. The DNA of the CDR3 is TGTGCCAGCAGCCTCCAGATATTTGAAACCACAGATACGCAGTATTTT.

The rearrangement joins TRBV9 to TRBJ2-1, with D tentatively TRBD2 (5 bases). Germline CDR1 and CDR2: SGDLS and YYNGEE. Trimming stripped 3 bases from V and 9 bases from J, with 22 bases between. The CDR3 contains 16 residues. CDR3 sequence (DNA): TGTGCCAGCAGCGCTCGGCTTCGGGGTCAAGGTGGTGAGCAGTTCTTC. It translates to CASSARLRGQGGEQFF.

The V gene is TRBV4-1, the J gene TRBJ2-1, with 8 nucleotides matching TRBD1. Germline-derived CDR1 and CDR2 are MGHRA and YSYEKL. The CDR3 totals 17 residues. Trimming took 5 bases from V and 4 from J; bases not matched to a gene: 13. The CDR3 DNA reads as TGCGCCAGCAGCGAAGTCACCAGGGGGCTAATATACAATGAGCAGTTCTTC. It is translated as CASSEVTRGLIYNEQFF.

This clone was seen just once. The chain recombines TRBV15 with TRBJ2-1; 7 bases are shared with TRBD2. The CDR3 runs to 16 residues. CDR1 is LNHNV and CDR2 is YYDKDF in the germline V gene (reference sequence). V dropped 0 bases and J dropped 1; count of bases not matched to a gene: 3. CDR3 sequence reads: CATSRDLAASYNEQFF. The CDR3 DNA reads as TGTGCCACCAGCAGAGACCTAGCGGCTTCCTACAATGAGCAGTTCTTC. The full variable domain, its missing parts supplied by reference TRBV15 and TRBJ2-1, is DAMVIQNPRYQVTQFGKPVTLSCSQTLNHNVMYWYQQKSSQAPKLLFHYYDKDFNNEADTPDNFQSRRPNTSFCFLDIRSPGLGDTAMYLCATSRDLAASYNEQFFGPGTRLTVL.

V and J are TRBV19 and TRBJ1-2; D ambiguous. Trimming shortened V by 6 bases and J by 7 bases, and 21 bases separated the two germline ends. This CDR3 spans 15 amino acids. Germline-derived CDR1 and CDR2 are LNHDA and SQIVND (reference sequence). The CDR3 here is CASSPNLNQVRGYTF. In nucleotides, the CDR3 is TGTGCCAGTAGCCCCAATCTGAATCAGGTGCGTGGCTACACCTTC.

The V call is TRBV19, the J call TRBJ1-2, with D unclear. The CDR3 extends over 13 amino acids. Germline CDR1 and CDR2: LNHDA and SQIVND (reference sequence). The germline V and J ends were trimmed by 5 bases and 4 bases, with 11 bases remaining between them. CDR3 nucleotides: TGTGCCAGTAGTTATGTCCAGGTCTATGGCTACACCTTC. Translated: CASSYVQVYGYTF.

The chain has TRBV5-4 and TRBJ1-2, with 9 bases lining up with TRBD1. The length of the CDR3 is 15 residues. V dropped 3 bases and J dropped 5; count of bases not matched to a gene: 8. CDR1 is SGHNT, CDR2 YYREEE, per germline (reference sequence). The CDR3 spells CASSWGVGQGYGYTF. In nucleotides, the CDR3 is TGTGCCAGCAGCTGGGGGGTGGGACAGGGTTATGGCTACACCTTC.

Only a few counts were recorded for this clone. This chain connects TRBV7-2 to TRBJ2-5; no clear D. Trimming cost V 3 bases and J 0 bases, with 5 bases left between them. The germline V gene has CDR1 SGHTA and CDR2 FQGNSA. The CDR3 contains 13 residues. CDR3 sequence (DNA): TGTGCCAGCAGCTTTATCTACCAAGAGACCCAGTACTTC. It is translated as CASSFIYQETQYF.

This clone was found a few times. V is TRBV5-6 and J is TRBJ1-6; the match to TRBD1 covers 7 bases. Losses at the gene ends were 4 bases for V and 7 bases for J; bases not matched to a gene: 11. Germline assignment: CDR1 SGHDT and CDR2 YYEEEE. CDR3 length: 16 amino acids. The CDR3 reads CASSMRQGVMNSPLHF. The DNA for the CDR3 is TGTGCCAGCAGCATGAGACAGGGCGTGATGAATTCACCCCTCCACTTT.

The chain couples TRBV19 to TRBJ2-1; D gene unclear. CDR1 is LNHDA and CDR2 is SQIVND in the germline V gene (reference sequence). This CDR3 contains 18 residues. The V and J ends lost 1 base and 4 bases respectively, with 20 bases between them. The CDR3 spells CASSIARRRASNYNEQFF. The CDR3 DNA reads TGTGCCAGTAGTATAGCCCGGCGGCGCGCCTCTAATTACAATGAGCAGTTCTTC.

The chain uses TRBV5-6 and TRBJ1-2; TRBD1 aligns across 8 bases. The CDR3 totals 15 residues. Losses at the gene ends were 3 bases for V and 7 bases for J; bases not matched to a gene: 11. Germline V lookup: CDR1 SGHDT, CDR2 YYEEEE. Written as DNA, the CDR3 is TGTGCCAGCAGCTGGGGTGGACAGGGATACGGTGGCTACACCTTC. It codes for CASSWGGQGYGGYTF.

There are a few counts of this clone. The chain couples TRBV11-2 to TRBJ2-7, with 7 bases lining up with TRBD2. Trimming cost V 6 bases and J 1 base; bases outside gene matches: 9. The CDR3 has 15 amino acids. Germline values: CDR1 SGHAT, CDR2 FQNNGV. CDR3 in DNA: TGTGCCAGCAGTCGCACCGGGACTACATCCTACGAGCAGTACTTC. This encodes CASSRTGTTSYEQYF.

This clone appeared a single time. The chain links TRBV25-1 to TRBJ2-1, with 13 positions matching TRBD2. Losses at the gene ends were 6 bases for V and 4 bases for J; bases not matched to a gene: 3. Germline CDR1 reads MGHDK; CDR2 reads SYGVNS. The CDR3 is made up of 15 amino acids. The CDR3 spells CASRGTSGAYNEQFF. In nucleotides, the CDR3 is TGTGCCAGCAGGGGGACTAGCGGGGCTTACAATGAGCAGTTCTTC.

This sequence joins TRBV7-9 and TRBJ2-5, with TRBD1 identical over 10 bases. The germline V gene encodes CDR1 SEHNR and CDR2 FQNEAQ (reference sequence). V was pared by 4 bases and J by 3 bases, with 5 bases of the junction left unmatched. CDR3 length equals 15 residues. CDR3 amino acids: CASSWPGTGEETQYF. The CDR3 DNA is TGTGCCAGCAGCTGGCCAGGGACAGGGGAAGAGACCCAGTACTTC.

V is TRBV28 and J is TRBJ2-2, with 14 bases fitting TRBD2. V shed 5 bases, J shed 8 bases, and the junction held 22 bases outside the gene matches. Germline CDR1 reads MDHEN; CDR2 reads SYDVKM. The CDR3 extends over 21 amino acids. The CDR3 coding sequence is TGTGCCAGCAGTACCACTATCACCGGGACTAGCGGGAGCCTCCACCCTGGGGAGCTGTTTTTT. Amino acid sequence: CASSTTITGTSGSLHPGELFF.

This clone came up a few times. This chain links TRBV30 with TRBJ2-1; D remains ambiguous. There are 14 residues in the CDR3. Trimming left V 3 bases short and J 1 base short, with 10 bases between. Germline CDR1 reads GTSNPN; CDR2 reads SVGIG (reference sequence). This chain's CDR3 is CAWRGGGSYNEQFF. CDR3 DNA sequence: TGTGCCTGGAGAGGTGGCGGTTCCTACAATGAGCAGTTCTTC.

The chain couples TRBV18 to TRBJ2-2; D might be TRBD2 (6 bases). The CDR3 is made up of 14 amino acids. Trimming left V 0 bases short and J 5 bases short, with 7 bases between. Germline CDR1 and CDR2: KGHSH and LQKENI. This CDR3 reads CASSPPGGTGELFF. The CDR3 DNA reads TGTGCCAGCTCACCACCCGGGGGAACCGGGGAGCTGTTTTTT.

This clone appeared once. The chain combines TRBV7-9 with TRBJ1-1, with D perhaps TRBD1 (6 bases). Deletions cut 2 bases from V and 5 bases from J, with 21 bases between. Germline CDR1 reads SEHNR; CDR2 reads FQNEAQ (reference sequence). The CDR3 is 17 residues long. DNA of the CDR3: TGTGCCAGCAGCTTAACAGGGACCCATTCCGGAGGAACTGAAGCTTTCTTT. It codes for CASSLTGTHSGGTEAFF. The entire variable domain, with the rest obtained from reference TRBV7-9 and TRBJ1-1, is as follows: DTGVSQNPRHKITKRGQNVTFRCDPISEHNRLYWYRQTLGQGPEFLTYFQNEAQLEKSRLLSDRFSAERPKGSFSTLEIQRTEQGDSAMYLCASSLTGTHSGGTEAFFGQGTRLTVV.

This clone was observed a few times. The chain uses TRBV7-2 and TRBJ1-2, with 9 positions matching TRBD1. The CDR3 extends over 17 amino acids. V shed 5 bases and J 3 bases; nucleotides not matched to a gene: 13. The V gene's germline CDR1 is SGHTA and CDR2 FQGNSA. CDR3 region: CASSGSERQGVDYGYTF. CDR3 DNA: TGTGCCAGCAGCGGATCAGAGAGACAGGGGGTGGACTATGGCTACACCTTC.

The chain employs TRBV19 and TRBJ1-1; no reliable D call. Trimming left V 3 bases short and J 5 bases short, with 10 bases between. Germline V lookup: CDR1 LNHDA, CDR2 SQIVND (reference sequence). The CDR3 spans 13 residues. The CDR3 sequence is CASSMSQWTEAFF. The CDR3 bases are TGTGCCAGTAGTATGTCACAGTGGACTGAAGCTTTCTTT.

The V call is TRBV9, the J call TRBJ1-1; perhaps TRBD1 as D (6 bases). Trimming shortened V by 4 bases and J by 1 base, and 14 bases separated the two germline ends. The CDR3 is 15 residues long. Germline values: CDR1 SGDLS, CDR2 YYNGEE. The CDR3 sequence is CASSLEWGPNTEAFF. The CDR3 DNA sequence: TGTGCCAGCAGCCTGGAGTGGGGGCCGAACACTGAAGCTTTCTTT.